Sequencing of this T cell receptor beta chain was carried out in a study of blood T cell repertoires in COVID-19. The germline V gene encodes CDR1 SEHNR and CDR2 FQNEAQ (reference sequence). The CDR3 covers 14 residues. V lost 5 bases to trimming and J lost 5 bases, with 15 bases between them. Measured with immunoSEQ multiplex PCR; TCRdb has only the in-frame clones, and not every one. The sample records tens of thousands of clones, 80% to 85% being singletons. Sequenced input: peripheral blood. The sequence was obtained from a human donor in a cohort sampled during active COVID-19. The rearrangement uses TRBV7-9 and TRBJ2-5; D not resolved. CDR3 protein: CASSPTVRWETQYF. In nucleotides, the CDR3 is TGTGCCAGCAGCCCGACGGTGAGGTGGGAGACCCAGTACTTC.